These 30 T cell receptor beta chains were sequenced from one sample in a study of cytomegalovirus exposure and HLA in healthy donors. Data came from immunoSEQ multiplex PCR; TCRdb stores just in-frame clones and leaves some out. The sample has 200,000 to 300,000 clones; less than 90% are singletons. Source material: PBMCs. The receptors derive from a man younger than 35 in good health and CMV-seropositive.

This chain connects TRBV6-6 to TRBJ2-7, with TRBD2 as a possible D gene (6 bases). V was clipped by 6 bases and J by 6 bases, with 18 bases between them. CDR1 and CDR2 (germline): MNHNY, SVGAGI (reference sequence). This CDR3 spans 14 amino acids. The CDR3 is CASSYGGLSSEQYF. The CDR3 DNA follows: TGTGCCAGCAGCTATGGGGGGTTGAGTAGCGAGCAGTACTTC.

Here the CDR3 reads CASSQVGVWGTAGEQYF. CDR3 DNA: TGCGCCAGCAGCCAAGTGGGGGTTTGGGGGACAGCCGGCGAGCAGTACTTC. The chain has TRBV4-1 and TRBJ2-7, with TRBD1 matching over 7 bases. Germline lookup yields CDR1 MGHRA and CDR2 YSYEKL. The CDR3 covers 17 residues. The V gene end was trimmed by 1 base and the J gene end by 6 bases; junction bases not matched to a gene: 15.

The CDR3 sequence: CASRGTGGMRSYTF. The CDR3 DNA reads TGTGCCAGCAGAGGGACAGGGGGAATGAGGAGCTACACCTTC. V usage is TRBV6-1 and J usage is TRBJ1-2; 11 bases match TRBD1. Germline CDR1 reads MNHNS; CDR2 reads SASEGT. V shed 6 bases, J shed 9 bases, and the junction held 9 bases outside the gene matches. The CDR3 totals 14 residues.

This rearrangement joins TRBV5-4 to TRBJ2-1, with a weak D call TRBD1 (5 bases). Deletions cut 6 bases from V and 9 bases from J, with 13 bases between. CDR1 is SGHNT and CDR2 is YYREEE in the germline V gene (reference sequence). CDR3 length equals 12 residues. CDR3 sequence (DNA): TGTGCCAGCATGGGGCCAAGGGGTGAGCAGTTCTTC. Amino acids: CASMGPRGEQFF. Based on the CDR3 plus reference TRBV5-4 and TRBJ2-1, the full variable domain is ETGVTQSPTHLIKTRGQQVTLRCSSQSGHNTVSWYQQALGQGPQFIFQYYREEENGRGNFPPRFSGLQFPNYSSELNVNALELDDSALYLCASMGPRGEQFFGPGTRLTVL.

The chain carries TRBV28 and TRBJ2-7, with D unclear. Deletions cut 2 bases from V and 6 bases from J, with 11 bases between. The length of the CDR3 is 13 residues. Germline values: CDR1 MDHEN, CDR2 SYDVKM. The CDR3 sequence is CASSLVSGSEQYF. CDR3 DNA: TGTGCCAGCAGTTTAGTTTCTGGCTCCGAGCAGTACTTC.

Here the CDR3 DNA reads TGTGCCAGCCCCCTCATTGTGAACACTGAAGCTTTCTTT. It codes for CASPLIVNTEAFF. This chain links TRBV2 with TRBJ1-1; no firm D call. The CDR3 contains 13 residues. With 8 bases removed from V and 0 bases from J, the gap between germline ends came to 10 bases. The V gene's germline CDR1 is SNHLY and CDR2 FYNNEI.

This chain joins TRBV5-4 and TRBJ2-2, with 10 bases fitting TRBD2. The CDR3 has 15 residues. V trimming: 2 bases; J trimming: 3 bases; junction bases outside the gene matches: 1. Germline values: CDR1 SGHNT, CDR2 YYREEE (reference sequence). The DNA of the CDR3 is TGTGCCAGCAGCTTTAGCGGGGGGTACACCGGGGAGCTGTTTTTT. Its translation: CASSFSGGYTGELFF.

The V call is TRBV7-9, the J call TRBJ2-7; TRBD1 is a possible D gene (6 bases). The V end lost 3 bases, the J end lost 2 bases, and 11 bases lay between the germline ends. The germline V gene has CDR1 SEHNR and CDR2 FQNEAQ (reference sequence). The CDR3 runs 14 residues. CDR3 loop: CASSFWDKTYEQYF. In DNA, the CDR3 is TGTGCCAGCAGCTTTTGGGACAAGACCTACGAGCAGTACTTC.

This sequence joins TRBV2 and TRBJ1-4; D uncertain. Trimming removed 6 bases at V and 8 bases at J, with 16 bases between. Germline assignment: CDR1 SNHLY and CDR2 FYNNEI. This CDR3 region has 14 residues. DNA of the CDR3: TGTGCCAGCAGGGCTTCCCCTCGGAGGGAAAAACTGTTTTTT. Protein sequence: CASRASPRREKLFF.

This clone appeared a few times. The J gene is TRBJ1-5, the V gene TRBV6-1; D perhaps matches TRBD1 (5 bases). Germline V gives CDR1 MNHNS, CDR2 SASEGT. This CDR3 comprises 11 residues. Trimming took 4 bases from V and 7 from J, leaving 5 bases between them. CDR3 DNA sequence: TGTGCCAGCAGTGGACAGCAGCCCCAGCATTTT. Translated, it gives CASSGQQPQHF.

This chain uses TRBV15 with TRBJ2-1; 7 bases are shared with TRBD2. The CDR3 loop spans 16 amino acids. CDR1 is LNHNV, CDR2 YYDKDF, per germline (reference sequence). J was trimmed by 1 base and V by 5 bases; bases with no gene match: 8. This CDR3 reads CATSLGWGGSYNEQFF. For the CDR3, the DNA is TGTGCCACCAGCTTGGGGTGGGGGGGGTCCTACAATGAGCAGTTCTTC.

This sequence joins TRBV6-1 and TRBJ2-7; D might be TRBD2 (6 bases). The V and J ends lost 7 bases and 6 bases respectively, with 16 bases between them. CDR1 MNHNS and CDR2 SASEGT come from the germline V gene. This CDR3 is 13 amino acids long. CDR3 nucleotides: TGTGCCAGCACAAGAAGGGAGGCGGGCGAGCAGTACTTC. This translates into CASTRREAGEQYF.

The rearrangement uses TRBV29-1 and TRBJ2-7; 10 nucleotides agree with TRBD1. The V gene's germline CDR1 is SQVTM and CDR2 ANQGSEA. CDR3 size: 18 residues. J was trimmed by 2 bases and V by 7 bases; bases with no gene match: 20. CDR3 protein: CSEKRQGAFIRVPYEQYF. CDR3 sequence (DNA): TGCAGCGAAAAGAGACAGGGGGCGTTTATCAGGGTTCCCTACGAGCAGTACTTC.

This clone has a single count. The sample carries other DNA sequences with the same CDR3. This chain links TRBV15 with TRBJ1-2; D unresolved. The CDR3 is 13 residues long. From germline, CDR1 is LNHNV and CDR2 YYDKDF (reference sequence). Trimming cost V 5 bases and J 2 bases, with 9 bases left between them. CDR3 residues: CATSRGGNYGYTF. CDR3 DNA sequence: TGTGCCACCAGCCGGGGAGGGAACTATGGCTACACCTTC.

The chain joins TRBV6-1 to TRBJ1-2; D ambiguous. The germline gives CDR1 MNHNS, CDR2 SASEGT. The V end lost 3 bases, the J end lost 4 bases, and 9 bases lay between the germline ends. The CDR3 covers 13 residues. Written as DNA, the CDR3 is TGTGCCAGCAGTGAGGGTAGGGTCTATGGCTACACCTTC. Translating it yields CASSEGRVYGYTF.

The V gene is TRBV4-1, the J gene TRBJ2-7; 8 bases fit TRBD1. The germline V gene has CDR1 MGHRA and CDR2 YSYEKL. The CDR3 is made up of 15 amino acids. Unmatched junction bases numbered 11, after V lost 4 bases and J lost 6 bases. The CDR3 DNA follows: TGCGCCAGCAGCCGGATAGTACAGGGGGGCGGCGAGCAGTACTTC. Translating it yields CASSRIVQGGGEQYF.

V usage is TRBV27 and J usage is TRBJ2-3; no reliable D call. In germline, CDR1 is MNHEY, CDR2 SMNVEV (reference sequence). This CDR3 region has 13 residues. Trimming shortened V by 5 bases and J by 2 bases, and 8 bases separated the two germline ends. CDR3 in amino acids: CASSLIHTDTQYF. CDR3 DNA: TGTGCCAGCAGTCTAATACACACAGATACGCAGTATTTT.

A word on this clone: The junction differs from germline at one of its ends, possibly a read error. The rearrangement uses TRBV20-1 and TRBJ1-1, with D uncertain. Germline CDR1 is DFQATT and CDR2 is SNEGSKA (reference sequence). This CDR3 spans 8 amino acids. The CDR3 nucleotides read TGCAGTGCCCCCGGGTCCCACTTT. Its translation: CSAPGSHF.

This clone was recorded only once. The rearrangement links TRBV7-9 to TRBJ2-7; D possibly corresponds to TRBD1 (5 bases). With 1 base removed from V and 5 bases from J, the gap between germline ends came to 15 bases. CDR3 length: 15 amino acids. CDR1 is SEHNR and CDR2 is FQNEAQ in the germline V gene (reference sequence). CDR3 nucleotides: TGTGCCAGCAGCTTAGAGCTAGGGGTCAGGGACGAGCAGTACTTC. Its protein product is CASSLELGVRDEQYF.

The chain has TRBV19 and TRBJ2-1; D is unresolved. V shed 3 bases and J shed 8 bases, with 20 bases lying between them. CDR1 LNHDA and CDR2 SQIVND come from the germline V gene (reference sequence). The CDR3 consists of 16 residues. The CDR3 loop is CASSIARRRSKDEQFF. DNA for the CDR3: TGTGCCAGTAGTATTGCCCGGAGAAGGAGTAAGGATGAGCAGTTCTTC. Based on the CDR3 plus reference TRBV19 and TRBJ2-1, the full variable domain is DGGITQSPKYLFRKEGQNVTLSCEQNLNHDAMYWYRQDPGQGLRLIYYSQIVNDFQKGDIAEGYSVSREKKESFPLTVTSAQKNPTAFYLCASSIARRRSKDEQFFGPGTRLTVL.

The chain is built from TRBV12-5 and TRBJ1-4; D is unclear. The CDR3 totals 16 residues. Trimming took off 0 bases at V and 2 bases at J, with 10 bases between the two ends. Looked up from germline, CDR1 is LGHNT and CDR2 is FRNRAP. The CDR3 region is CASGLVQRRTNEKLFF. CDR3 sequence (DNA): TGTGCTAGTGGTTTGGTACAAAGGCGGACTAATGAAAAACTGTTTTTT.

This chain joins TRBV2 and TRBJ1-2; D gene uncertain. V lost 7 bases to trimming and J lost 6 bases, with 12 bases between them. The CDR3 length is 12 residues. Per germline, CDR1 SNHLY and CDR2 FYNNEI. The chain's CDR3 is CASKIGPHGYTF. For the CDR3, the DNA is TGTGCCAGCAAGATCGGACCCCATGGCTACACCTTC.

The chain uses TRBV7-8 and TRBJ2-7; possibly TRBD1 or TRBD2 for D (6 bases each). Between the trimmed V and J ends, which lost 2 bases and 6 bases, there was a span of 11 bases. The CDR3 is 13 amino acids. Germline assignment: CDR1 SGHVS and CDR2 FQNEAQ. The CDR3 DNA reads as TGTGCCAGCAGCTTAACCAGGGGAGGCGAGCAGTACTTC. Translating gives CASSLTRGGEQYF.

This clone is a singleton in its sample. This chain uses TRBV7-2 with TRBJ1-1; D unresolved. This CDR3 has 14 residues. Germline-derived CDR1 and CDR2 are SGHTA and FQGNSA. Trimming stripped 5 bases from V and 5 bases from J, with 15 bases between. The CDR3 sequence: CASSLAHVRTEAFF. DNA of the CDR3: TGTGCCAGCAGCCTGGCCCATGTACGAACTGAAGCTTTCTTT.

The chain uses TRBV11-3 and TRBJ1-4; D unclear. This CDR3 has 13 amino acids. Germline lookup yields CDR1 SGHNT and CDR2 YENEEA. V was trimmed by 2 bases and J by 7 bases, leaving 8 bases between them. In DNA, the CDR3 is TGTGCCAGCAGCTTAAACCCGGGTGAAAAACTGTTTTTT. As protein: CASSLNPGEKLFF.

V gene TRBV18 combines with J gene TRBJ1-2; D gene ambiguous. The CDR3 loop spans 12 amino acids. Trimming left V 0 bases short and J 8 bases short, with 7 bases between. Per the germline V gene, CDR1 is KGHSH and CDR2 is LQKENI. The CDR3 DNA reads as TGTGCCAGCTCACCACCGGCGGGCGGCTACACCTTC. It is translated as CASSPPAGGYTF. Based on the CDR3 plus reference TRBV18 and TRBJ1-2, the full variable domain is NAGVMQNPRHLVRRRGQEARLRCSPMKGHSHVYWYRQLPEEGLKFMVYLQKENIIDESGMPKERFSAEFPKEGPSILRIQQVVRGDSAAYFCASSPPAGGYTFGSGTRLTVV.

The chain couples TRBV5-1 to TRBJ2-7; D gene uncertain. Germline CDR1 SGHRS, CDR2 YFSETQ. Trimming pared 0 bases from V and 5 bases from J, leaving 6 bases between. CDR3 length equals 12 residues. In DNA form, the CDR3 reads TGCGCCAGCAGCTTGGCCCAGGACGAGCAGTACTTC. This translates into CASSLAQDEQYF.

The genes are TRBV4-1 and TRBJ2-6; D remains ambiguous. The germline V gene has CDR1 MGHRA and CDR2 YSYEKL. This CDR3 is built from 15 residues. The V end lost 3 bases, the J end lost 3 bases, and 9 bases lay between the germline ends. In DNA form, the CDR3 reads TGCGCCAGCAGCCAGGTCAGGCTTGGGGCCAACGTCCTGACTTTC. This sequence encodes CASSQVRLGANVLTF.

The CDR3 is CASSLGTSGSLYEQYF. In DNA, the CDR3 is TGCGCCAGCAGCTTGGGCACTAGCGGGAGTCTGTACGAGCAGTACTTC. J is TRBJ2-7 and V is TRBV5-1, with TRBD2 identical over 11 bases. The J segment lost 4 bases and the V segment lost 0 bases, leaving 6 bases of the junction unmatched. This CDR3 region has 16 residues. Germline-derived CDR1 and CDR2 are SGHRS and YFSETQ.

The CDR3 region is CASRGGLLYEQYF. In nucleotides, the CDR3 is TGTGCCAGCAGAGGGGGACTCCTGTACGAGCAGTACTTC. V usage is TRBV6-6 and J usage is TRBJ2-7; D possibly uses TRBD1 or TRBD2 (6 bases each). Germline lookup yields CDR1 MNHNY and CDR2 SVGAGI (reference sequence). The CDR3 has 13 amino acids. V was shortened by 6 bases and J by 4 bases, with 13 bases between the two germline ends.